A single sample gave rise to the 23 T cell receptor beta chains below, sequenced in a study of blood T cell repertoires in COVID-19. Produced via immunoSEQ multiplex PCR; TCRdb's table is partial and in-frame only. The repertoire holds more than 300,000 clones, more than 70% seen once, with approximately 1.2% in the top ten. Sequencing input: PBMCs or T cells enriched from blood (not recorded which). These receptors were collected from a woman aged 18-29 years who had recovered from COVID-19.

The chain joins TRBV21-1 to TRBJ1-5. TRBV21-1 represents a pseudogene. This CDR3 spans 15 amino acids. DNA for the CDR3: TGTGCCAGCAGCAAAGTAAGAGGGAGCAATCAGCCCCAGCATTTT. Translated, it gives CASSKVRGSNQPQHF.

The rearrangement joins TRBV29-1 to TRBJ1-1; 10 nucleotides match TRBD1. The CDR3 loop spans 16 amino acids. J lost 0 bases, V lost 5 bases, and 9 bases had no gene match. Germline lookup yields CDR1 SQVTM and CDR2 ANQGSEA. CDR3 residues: CSVPTGTGALNTEAFF. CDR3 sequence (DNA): TGCAGCGTTCCGACCGGGACAGGGGCCCTGAACACTGAAGCTTTCTTT. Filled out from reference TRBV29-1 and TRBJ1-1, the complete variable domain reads SAVISQKPSRDICQRGTSLTIQCQVDSQVTMMFWYRQQPGQSLTLIATANQGSEATYESGFVIDKFPISRPNLTFSTLTVSNMSPEDSSIYLCSVPTGTGALNTEAFFGQGTRLTVV.

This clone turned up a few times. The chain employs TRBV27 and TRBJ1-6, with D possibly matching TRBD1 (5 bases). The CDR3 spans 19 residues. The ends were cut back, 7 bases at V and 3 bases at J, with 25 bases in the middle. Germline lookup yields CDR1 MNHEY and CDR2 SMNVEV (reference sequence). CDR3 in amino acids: CASMGKGTYFSYYNSPLHF. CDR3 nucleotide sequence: TGTGCCAGCATGGGGAAGGGGACTTACTTTTCCTACTATAATTCACCCCTCCACTTT.

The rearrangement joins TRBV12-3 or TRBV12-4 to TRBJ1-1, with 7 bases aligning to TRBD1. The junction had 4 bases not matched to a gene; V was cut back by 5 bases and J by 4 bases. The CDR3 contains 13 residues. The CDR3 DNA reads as TGTGCCAGCAGTAACAGGGGAGGCACTGAAGCTTTCTTT. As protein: CASSNRGGTEAFF.

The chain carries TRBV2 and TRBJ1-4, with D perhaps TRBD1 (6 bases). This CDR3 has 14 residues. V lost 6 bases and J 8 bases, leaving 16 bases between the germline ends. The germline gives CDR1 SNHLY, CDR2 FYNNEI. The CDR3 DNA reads TGTGCCAGCAGAAGACAGGAGGTATTGGAAAAACTGTTTTTT. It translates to CASRRQEVLEKLFF.

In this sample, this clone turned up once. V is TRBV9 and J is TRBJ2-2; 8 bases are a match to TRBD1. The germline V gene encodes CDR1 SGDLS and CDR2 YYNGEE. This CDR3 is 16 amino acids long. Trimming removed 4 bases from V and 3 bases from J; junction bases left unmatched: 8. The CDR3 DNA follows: TGTGCCAGCAGCCCTCGGACAGGGCTTTACACCGGGGAGCTGTTTTTT. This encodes CASSPRTGLYTGELFF.

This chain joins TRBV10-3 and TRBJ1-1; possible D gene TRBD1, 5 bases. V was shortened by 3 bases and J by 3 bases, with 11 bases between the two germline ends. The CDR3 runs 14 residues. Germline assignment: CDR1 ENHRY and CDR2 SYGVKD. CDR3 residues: CAISERGVDTEAFF. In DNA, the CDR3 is TGTGCCATCAGTGAACGGGGGGTGGACACTGAAGCTTTCTTT.

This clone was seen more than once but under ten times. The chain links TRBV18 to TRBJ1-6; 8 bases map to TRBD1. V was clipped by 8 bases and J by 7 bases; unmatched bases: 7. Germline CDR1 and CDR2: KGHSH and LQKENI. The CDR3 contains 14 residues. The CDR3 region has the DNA TGTGCCAGCGCATATCGACAGGGGAATTCACCCCTCCACTTT. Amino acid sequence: CASAYRQGNSPLHF.

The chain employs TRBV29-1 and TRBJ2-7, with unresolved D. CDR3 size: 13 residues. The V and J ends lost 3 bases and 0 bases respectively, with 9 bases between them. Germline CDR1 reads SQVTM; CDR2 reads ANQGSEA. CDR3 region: CSVENTLSYEQYF. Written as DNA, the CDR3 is TGCAGCGTTGAGAACACCCTCTCCTACGAGCAGTACTTC.

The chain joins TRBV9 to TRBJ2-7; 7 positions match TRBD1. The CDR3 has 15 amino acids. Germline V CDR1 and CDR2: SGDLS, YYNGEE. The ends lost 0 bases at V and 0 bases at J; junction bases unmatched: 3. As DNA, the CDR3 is TGTGCCAGCAGCGTAGAAGGGACAGCCTCCTACGAGCAGTACTTC. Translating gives CASSVEGTASYEQYF.

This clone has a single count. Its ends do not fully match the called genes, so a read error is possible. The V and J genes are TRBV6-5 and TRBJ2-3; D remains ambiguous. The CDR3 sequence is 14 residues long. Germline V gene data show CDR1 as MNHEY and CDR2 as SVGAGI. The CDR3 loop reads CASSDSLAADTQYF. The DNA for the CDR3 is TGTGCCAGCAGTGACTCCCTGGCGGCAGATACGCAGTATTTT.

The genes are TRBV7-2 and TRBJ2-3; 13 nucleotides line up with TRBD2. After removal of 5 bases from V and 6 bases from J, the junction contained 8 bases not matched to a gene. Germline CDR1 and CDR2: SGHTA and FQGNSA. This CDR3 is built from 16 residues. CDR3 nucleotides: TGTGCCAGCAGCACCCGGACTAGCGGGGGCGGGGATACGCAGTATTTT. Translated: CASSTRTSGGGDTQYF.

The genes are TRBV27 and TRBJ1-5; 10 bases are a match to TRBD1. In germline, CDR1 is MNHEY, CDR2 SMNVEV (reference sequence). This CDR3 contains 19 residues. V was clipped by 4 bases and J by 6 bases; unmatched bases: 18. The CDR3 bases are TGTGCCAGCAGTTCCCTGACAGGGGGCGCGGTCGTTTTTAGTCAGCCCCAGCATTTT. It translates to CASSSLTGGAVVFSQPQHF.

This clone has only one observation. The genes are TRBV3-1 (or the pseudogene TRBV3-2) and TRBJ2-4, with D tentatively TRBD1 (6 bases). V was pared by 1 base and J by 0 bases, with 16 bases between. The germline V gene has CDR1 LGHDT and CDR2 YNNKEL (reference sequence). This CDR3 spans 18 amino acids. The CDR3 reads CASSQVRGGPLAKNIQYF. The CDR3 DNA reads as TGTGCCAGCAGCCAAGTTAGAGGGGGTCCGCTAGCCAAAAACATTCAGTACTTC.

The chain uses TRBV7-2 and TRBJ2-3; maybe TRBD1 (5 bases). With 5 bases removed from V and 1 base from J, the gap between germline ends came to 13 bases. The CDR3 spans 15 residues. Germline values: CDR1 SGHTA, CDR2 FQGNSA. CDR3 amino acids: CASSPLSRGTDTQYF. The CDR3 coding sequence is TGTGCCAGCAGCCCACTGTCCAGGGGCACAGATACGCAGTATTTT.

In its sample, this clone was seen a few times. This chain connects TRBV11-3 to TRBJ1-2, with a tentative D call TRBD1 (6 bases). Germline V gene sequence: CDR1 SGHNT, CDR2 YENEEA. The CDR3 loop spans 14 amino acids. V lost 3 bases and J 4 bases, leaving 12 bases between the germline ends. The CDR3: CASSFRQERYGYTF. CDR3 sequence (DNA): TGTGCCAGCAGCTTCAGACAGGAGCGCTATGGCTACACCTTC.

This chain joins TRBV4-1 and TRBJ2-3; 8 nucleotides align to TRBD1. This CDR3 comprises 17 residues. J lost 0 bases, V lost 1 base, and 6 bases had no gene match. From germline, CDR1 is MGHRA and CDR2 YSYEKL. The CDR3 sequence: CASSQVFTGGSTDTQYF. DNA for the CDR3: TGCGCCAGCAGCCAAGTATTTACAGGGGGGAGCACAGATACGCAGTATTTT.

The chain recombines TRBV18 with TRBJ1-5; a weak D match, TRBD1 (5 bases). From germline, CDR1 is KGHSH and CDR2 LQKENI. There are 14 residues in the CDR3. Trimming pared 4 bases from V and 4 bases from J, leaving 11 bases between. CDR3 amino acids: CASSQGAGNQPQHF. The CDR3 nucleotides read TGTGCCAGCTCACAAGGGGCAGGTAATCAGCCCCAGCATTTT.

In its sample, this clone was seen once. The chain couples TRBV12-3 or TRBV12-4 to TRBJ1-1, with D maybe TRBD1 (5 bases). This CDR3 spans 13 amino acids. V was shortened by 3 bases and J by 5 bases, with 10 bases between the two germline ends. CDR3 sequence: CASSFQGHTEAFF. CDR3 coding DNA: TGTGCCAGCAGTTTTCAGGGTCATACTGAAGCTTTCTTT.

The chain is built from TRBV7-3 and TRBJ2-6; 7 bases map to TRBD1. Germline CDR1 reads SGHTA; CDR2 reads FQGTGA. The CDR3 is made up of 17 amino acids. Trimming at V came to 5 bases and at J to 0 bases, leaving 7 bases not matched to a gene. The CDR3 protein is CASSKRQGDSGANVLTF. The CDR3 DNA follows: TGTGCCAGCAGCAAGAGGCAGGGGGACTCTGGGGCCAACGTCCTGACTTTC.

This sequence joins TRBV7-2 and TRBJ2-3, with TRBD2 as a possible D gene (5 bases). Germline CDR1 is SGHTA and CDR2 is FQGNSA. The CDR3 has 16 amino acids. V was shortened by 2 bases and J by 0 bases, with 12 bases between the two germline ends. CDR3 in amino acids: CASSLYGSVSTDTQYF. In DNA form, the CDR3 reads TGTGCCAGCAGCTTATATGGGAGCGTTAGCACAGATACGCAGTATTTT.

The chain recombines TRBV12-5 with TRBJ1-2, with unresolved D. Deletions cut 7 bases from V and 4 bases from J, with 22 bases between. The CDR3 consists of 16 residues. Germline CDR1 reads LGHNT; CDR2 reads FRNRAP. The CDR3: CASAPLVETGGYGYTF. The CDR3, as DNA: TGTGCTAGTGCGCCTCTCGTTGAGACGGGAGGCTATGGCTACACCTTC.

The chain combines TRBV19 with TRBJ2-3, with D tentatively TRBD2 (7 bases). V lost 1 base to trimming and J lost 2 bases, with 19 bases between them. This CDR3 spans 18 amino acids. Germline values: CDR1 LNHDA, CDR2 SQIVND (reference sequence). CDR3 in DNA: TGTGCCAGTAGTATAGCGGTCTCGGCGGGGGCCATCACAGATACGCAGTATTTT. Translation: CASSIAVSAGAITDTQYF.